Detailed here is one T cell receptor beta chain. Both 60 Vbeta primers and 13 Jbeta primers went into the PCR. The authors' processing: In a later analysis, of 80 million or so unique beta chains, 9 million to 11 million appeared in at least two donors. Measured with immunoSEQ multiplex PCR; TCRdb has only the in-frame clones, and not every one. V, J and clone size are those of that table, while D and trimming were read from the DNA. This sample has about 160,000 clones, with roughly four fifths found just once. The data were taken from a study of cytomegalovirus exposure and HLA in healthy donors. Study context: T cells numbering about 179 million yielded fewer than 140 million unique TCR beta sequences in an earlier analysis.

This sequence was found in a man between 60 and 70 years old in good health and CMV-seronegative. Specimen: PBMCs.

The CDR3 nucleotides read TGTGCCAGCACCCTAAATGGGGGCAGGAAGGAGACCCAGTACTTC. Amino acids: CASTLNGGRKETQYF. The chain uses TRBV6-1 and TRBJ2-5; TRBD1 might be the D (6 bases). V was clipped by 7 bases and J by 5 bases, with 20 bases between them. The CDR3 has 15 amino acids. From germline, CDR1 is MNHNS and CDR2 SASEGT.